The rows below give T cell receptor beta chains drawn from one sample of a study of metastatic and nonmetastatic thyroid tumors. TCRdb reprocessed the PCR reads using MiXCR. Of approximately 41,000 clones in the sample, 28% were seen once. Sequenced material: blood. These TCRs come from a male donor with papillary thyroid cancer or a benign thyroid nodule (not recorded which). Some clones in this sample may be carry-over from other donors' samples. The CDR3 runs from the conserved cysteine through the conserved F or W. Each record gives: V gene, J gene, CDR3 protein.

v_call: TRBV24-1
j_call: TRBJ1-2
cdr3_aa: CATSDGDRVGYTF

v_call: TRBV19
j_call: TRBJ2-3
cdr3_aa: CASQSGARSDTQYF

v_call: TRBV19
j_call: TRBJ2-6
cdr3_aa: CASTEGGPSGANVLTF

v_call: TRBV28
j_call: TRBJ2-5
cdr3_aa: CASSRESRLAGQKRETQYF

v_call: TRBV3-1
j_call: TRBJ2-4
cdr3_aa: CASSQVSGGLNIQYF

v_call: TRBV20-1
j_call: TRBJ2-7
cdr3_aa: CSARTETYEQYF

v_call: TRBV19
j_call: TRBJ2-7
cdr3_aa: CASSILGHPYEQYF

v_call: TRBV6-2/TRBV6-3
j_call: TRBJ1-6
cdr3_aa: CASRGATEYDFSYNSPLHF

v_call: TRBV6-5
j_call: TRBJ2-5
cdr3_aa: CASIGDWETQYF

v_call: TRBV11-2
j_call: TRBJ2-3
cdr3_aa: CASSLDRSRDTQYF

v_call: TRBV28
j_call: TRBJ2-6
cdr3_aa: CASSSTLGGPSGANVLTF

v_call: TRBV30
j_call: TRBJ1-5
cdr3_aa: CAWSNPGQVYNQPQHF

v_call: TRBV7-3
j_call: TRBJ1-1
cdr3_aa: CASSPGHSNTEAFF

v_call: TRBV28
j_call: TRBJ1-2
cdr3_aa: CASAPRTPYGYTF

v_call: TRBV20-1
j_call: TRBJ2-7
cdr3_aa: CSAQRALAGDEQYF

v_call: TRBV27
j_call: TRBJ2-1
cdr3_aa: CASSLLTKKREQFF

v_call: TRBV27
j_call: TRBJ1-6
cdr3_aa: CASRLDRGANNSPLHF

v_call: TRBV15
j_call: TRBJ2-5
cdr3_aa: CATSNRVEKVETQYF

v_call: TRBV20-1
j_call: TRBJ1-5
cdr3_aa: CSANTGGGGLPQHF

v_call: TRBV28
j_call: TRBJ2-1
cdr3_aa: CASIQLTVGNEQFF

v_call: TRBV20-1
j_call: TRBJ1-2
cdr3_aa: CIVTPSADYGYTF

v_call: TRBV11-2
j_call: TRBJ2-2
cdr3_aa: CASSLVVSANTGELFF

v_call: TRBV6-1
j_call: TRBJ2-1
cdr3_aa: CASRPGGTSVGEQFF

v_call: TRBV7-5
j_call: TRBJ2-3
cdr3_aa: CISVPEVRGENTDTQYF

v_call: TRBV9
j_call: TRBJ2-7
cdr3_aa: CASSPRTSDYEQYF

v_call: TRBV10-3
j_call: TRBJ1-2
cdr3_aa: CAIDSGSNYGYTF

v_call: TRBV5-4
j_call: TRBJ2-2
cdr3_aa: CASSYWGKAANAGELFF

v_call: TRBV6-2/TRBV6-3
j_call: TRBJ2-7
cdr3_aa: CASTQRTNWGHEQYF

v_call: TRBV7-8
j_call: TRBJ1-3
cdr3_aa: CASTPLGSWERVGNTIYF

v_call: TRBV6-5
j_call: TRBJ1-6
cdr3_aa: CASSYQGAVDSPLHF

v_call: TRBV24-1
j_call: TRBJ1-2
cdr3_aa: CATSSRGDGYTF

v_call: TRBV9
j_call: TRBJ2-7
cdr3_aa: CASRVEGGDEQYF